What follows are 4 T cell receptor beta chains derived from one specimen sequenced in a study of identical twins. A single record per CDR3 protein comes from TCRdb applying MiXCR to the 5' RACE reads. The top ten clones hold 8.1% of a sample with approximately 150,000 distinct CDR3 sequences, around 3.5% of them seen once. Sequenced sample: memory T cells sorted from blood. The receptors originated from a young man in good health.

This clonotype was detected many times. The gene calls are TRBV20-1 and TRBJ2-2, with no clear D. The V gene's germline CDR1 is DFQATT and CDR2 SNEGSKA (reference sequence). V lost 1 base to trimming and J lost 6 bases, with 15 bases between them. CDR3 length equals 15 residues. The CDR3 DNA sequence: TGCAGTGCTAGAGTTCAAGGGAAGCGCTCCGGGGAGCTGTTTTTT. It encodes CSARVQGKRSGELFF.

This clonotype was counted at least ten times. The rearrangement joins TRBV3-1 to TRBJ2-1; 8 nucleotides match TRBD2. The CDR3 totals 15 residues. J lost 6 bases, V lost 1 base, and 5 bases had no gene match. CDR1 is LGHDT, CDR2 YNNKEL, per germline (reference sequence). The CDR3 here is CASSQGAGRANEQFF. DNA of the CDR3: TGTGCCAGCAGCCAAGGGGCCGGGAGGGCCAATGAGCAGTTCTTC.

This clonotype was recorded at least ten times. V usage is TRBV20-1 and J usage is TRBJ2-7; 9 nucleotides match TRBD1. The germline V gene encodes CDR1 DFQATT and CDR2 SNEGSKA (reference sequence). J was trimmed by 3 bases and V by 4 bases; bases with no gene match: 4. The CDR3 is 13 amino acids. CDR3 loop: CSAMGQGFYEQYF. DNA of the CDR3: TGCAGTGCTATGGGACAGGGTTTCTACGAGCAGTACTTC.

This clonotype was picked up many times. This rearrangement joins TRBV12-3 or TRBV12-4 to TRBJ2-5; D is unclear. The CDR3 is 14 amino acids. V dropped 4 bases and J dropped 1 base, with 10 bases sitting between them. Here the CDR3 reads CASSWARSQETQYF. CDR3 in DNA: TGTGCCAGCAGTTGGGCCCGGAGCCAAGAGACCCAGTACTTC.